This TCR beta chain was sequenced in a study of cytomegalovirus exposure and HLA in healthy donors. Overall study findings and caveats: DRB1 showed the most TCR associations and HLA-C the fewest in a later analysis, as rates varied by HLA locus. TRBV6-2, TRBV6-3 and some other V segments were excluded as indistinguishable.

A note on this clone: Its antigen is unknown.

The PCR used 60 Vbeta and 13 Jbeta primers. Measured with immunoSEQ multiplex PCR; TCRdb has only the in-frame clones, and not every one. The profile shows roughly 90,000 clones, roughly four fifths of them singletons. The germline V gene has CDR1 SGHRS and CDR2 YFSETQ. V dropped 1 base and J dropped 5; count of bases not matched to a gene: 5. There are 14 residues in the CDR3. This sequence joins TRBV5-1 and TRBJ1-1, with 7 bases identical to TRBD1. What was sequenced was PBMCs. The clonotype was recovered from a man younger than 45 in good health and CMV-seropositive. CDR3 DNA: TGCGCCAGCAGCTTGCAGGGGGTGAGGACTGAAGCTTTCTTT. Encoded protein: CASSLQGVRTEAFF.